This TCR beta chain was documented in a study of PD-1 blockade in classical Hodgkin lymphoma. Sequencing was performed with immunoSEQ multiplex PCR; in TCRdb, only in-frame clones are kept and a portion is missing. This repertoire shows approximately 45,000 clones, 66% found once; its top ten account for approximately 2.8%. A few counts support this clone. Its target is not known. CDR3 length equals 15 residues. After removal of 5 bases from V and 5 bases from J, the junction contained 8 bases not matched to a gene. Germline CDR1 is SGHTA and CDR2 is FQGTGA. The time point here: cycle 4 day 1 (C4D1), after six to seven weeks of nivolumab. All patients experienced relapse after autologous stem cell transplantation, and brentuximab vedotin exposure was variable. Study-wide points: Researchers reported that CD4+ TCR diversity, though not CD8+, rose significantly by C4D1. The study reported lower baseline TCR diversity in newly diagnosed patients than in healthy donors. Patients who began taking nivolumab under 1 year after ASCT were left out.

Here the sequenced sample was peripheral blood mononuclear cells (PBMCs), taken before the fourth cycle of nivolumab. The receptor was derived from a human donor with classical Hodgkin lymphoma. The chain employs TRBV7-3 and TRBJ2-1, with 8 nucleotides matching TRBD2. This chain's CDR3 is CASSRASGSHNEQFF. CDR3 sequence (DNA): TGTGCCAGCAGCCGGGCCAGCGGGAGCCACAATGAGCAGTTCTTC.